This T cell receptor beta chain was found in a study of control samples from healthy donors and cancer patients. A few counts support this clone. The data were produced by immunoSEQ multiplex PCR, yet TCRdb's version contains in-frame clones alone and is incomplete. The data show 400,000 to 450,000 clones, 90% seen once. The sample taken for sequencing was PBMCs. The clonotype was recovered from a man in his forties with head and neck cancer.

The DNA of the CDR3 is TGTGCCAGCAGGCCTTCCGGGGGGAATTCCGGGGAGCTGTTTTTT. This sequence encodes CASRPSGGNSGELFF. The V gene is TRBV7-9, the J gene TRBJ2-2; 7 positions agree with TRBD2. The CDR3 totals 15 residues. The trim removed 6 bases at V and 6 bases at J, leaving 10 bases unmatched. Germline values: CDR1 SEHNR, CDR2 FQNEAQ (reference sequence). The whole variable domain, remainder taken from reference TRBV7-9 and TRBJ2-2, is DTGVSQNPRHKITKRGQNVTFRCDPISEHNRLYWYRQTLGQGPEFLTYFQNEAQLEKSRLLSDRFSAERPKGSFSTLEIQRTEQGDSAMYLCASRPSGGNSGELFFGEGSRLTVL.